This entry features one T cell receptor beta chain sequence. Its antigen remains undetermined. Base-call qualities are not available, and no considerably larger clone is one nucleotide away. To sequence the TCRbeta CDR3 region, genomic DNA was isolated from the sorted cells. The immunoSEQ Assay was used for sequencing of TCRbeta CDR3 regions. Sourced from immuneACCESS, this table was stored by TCRdb with only in-frame sequences that have V and J called. A share of the clones is absent; for the studies checked, an unresolved V gene accounts for under half, and the remainder has no known explanation. The sample yields more than 95,000 clones; roughly 89% were counted once. Of the sample, less than 1% falls within the top ten clones. The sample originates from a study of OX40 agonist ivuxolimab in advanced cancers. Background on the whole study: The costimulatory receptor OX40 (CD134) was targeted by ivuxolimab, a fully human IgG2 agonistic monoclonal antibody. Intravenous ivuxolimab was administered to patients every 2 weeks at six dose levels: 0.01, 0.1, 0.3, 1.5, 3 and 10 mg/kg. Of the approximately 50 dose-escalation patients, hepatocellular carcinoma was present in about 20, melanoma in around 15, renal cell carcinoma in 9 and head and neck cancer in 9. A male proportion of roughly 85% and a mean age of approximately 60 years, ranging from 23 to 79, were recorded for the dose-escalation cohort. Patients were allowed to have had prior anti-PD-1, anti-PD-L1 or anti-CTLA-4 therapy, and 40% of the dose-escalation patients had previously received checkpoint inhibitors. Partial responses were achieved by three dose-escalation patients, of whom one had hepatocellular carcinoma and two had cutaneous melanoma. Peripheral TCRbeta sequencing was intended to test whether TCR sequence diversity was altered and clonal T-cell expansion was caused by ivuxolimab. The paper reports the monotherapy dose-escalation portion (N of about 47 patients) of the phase I ivuxolimab trial.

The trial excluded patients who had a history of autoimmune disease or who were on systemic immunosuppression. Peripheral blood for TCR sequencing was drawn from every dose cohort at baseline, at cycle 4 day 1 and at cycle 7 day 1. The samples were taken from a phase I, first-in-human, multicenter, open-label dose-escalation trial of ivuxolimab. The trial enrolled adults with locally advanced or metastatic head and neck squamous cell, hepatocellular, melanoma or renal cell carcinoma. Before TCR sequencing, CD4+ T cells and CD8+ T cells from peripheral blood were sorted into separate populations. Overall study outcomes, separate from this receptor: On average, CD8+ T cells showed more expanded clones than CD4+ T cells after ivuxolimab. Low levels of normalized T-cell clonal expansion were also shown by some nonresponding patients. The antigen specificity of the clonally expanded peripheral T cells was not determined. Clonal expansion of both CD4+ and CD8+ blood T cells was observed from baseline to week 6 at doses 0.1 to 3.0 mg/kg. In partial responders in the 0.1-3.0 mg/kg groups, normalized peripheral clonal expansion was found to be among the lowest, especially among CD8+ T cells.

The sequences come from CD4+ or CD8+ T cells sorted from blood, collected in a trial of the OX40 agonist ivuxolimab. This clonotype was obtained from an adult with an advanced solid tumor such as melanoma, head and neck, liver or kidney cancer.

The sequenced DNA is TGTGCCAGCAGCTATACGGCCGGTAGCGGCTGGAAATCTGAAGCTTTCTTT. Its translation is CASSYTAGSGWKSEAFF. The sequence joins TRBV7-8 to TRBJ1-1, with no confidently assigned D gene. CDR1 and CDR2 are drawn from the germline V gene: SGHVS, FQNEAQ. Relative to germline, V is 4 bases shorter and J is 6 bases shorter, with 24 bases between their ends. From the cysteine up to the phenylalanine, the CDR3 has a length of 17 residues. Only the CDR3 region is kept as DNA, spanning 51 bases read in frame from base 1.